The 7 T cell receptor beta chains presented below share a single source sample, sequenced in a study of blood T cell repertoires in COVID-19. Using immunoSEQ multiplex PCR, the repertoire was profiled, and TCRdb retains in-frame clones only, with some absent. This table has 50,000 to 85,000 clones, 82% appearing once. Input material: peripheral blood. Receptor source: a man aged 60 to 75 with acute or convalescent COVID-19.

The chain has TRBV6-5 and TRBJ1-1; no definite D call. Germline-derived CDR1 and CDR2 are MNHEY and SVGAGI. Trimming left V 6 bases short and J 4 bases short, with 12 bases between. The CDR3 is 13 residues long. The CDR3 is CASRSPSGTEAFF. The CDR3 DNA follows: TGTGCCAGCAGGTCCCCGAGCGGCACTGAAGCTTTCTTT.

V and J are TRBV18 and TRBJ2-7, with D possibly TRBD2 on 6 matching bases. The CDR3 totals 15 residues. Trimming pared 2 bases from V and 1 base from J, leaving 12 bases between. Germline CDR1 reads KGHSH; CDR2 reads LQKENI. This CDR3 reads CASSPEGLLSYEQYF. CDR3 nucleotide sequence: TGTGCCAGCTCACCAGAGGGACTTCTGTCCTACGAGCAGTACTTC.

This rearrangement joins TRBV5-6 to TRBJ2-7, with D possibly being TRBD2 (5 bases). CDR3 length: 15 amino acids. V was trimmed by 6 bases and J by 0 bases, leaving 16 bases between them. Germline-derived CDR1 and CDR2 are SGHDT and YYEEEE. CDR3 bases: TGTGCCAGCACCTTCTTCGGGGAAACCTCCTACGAGCAGTACTTC. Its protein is CASTFFGETSYEQYF.

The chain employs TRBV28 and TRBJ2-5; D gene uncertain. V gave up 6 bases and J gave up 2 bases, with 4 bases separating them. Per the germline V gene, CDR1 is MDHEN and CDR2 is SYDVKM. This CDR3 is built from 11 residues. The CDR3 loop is CASSRQETQYF. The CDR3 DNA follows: TGTGCCAGCAGCCGGCAAGAGACCCAGTACTTC.

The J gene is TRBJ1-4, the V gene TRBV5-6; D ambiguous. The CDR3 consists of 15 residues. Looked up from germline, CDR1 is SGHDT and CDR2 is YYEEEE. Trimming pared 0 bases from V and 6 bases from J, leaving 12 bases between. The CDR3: CASSLGPPLDEKLFF. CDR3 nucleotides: TGTGCCAGCAGCTTGGGGCCGCCGCTAGATGAAAAACTGTTTTTT.

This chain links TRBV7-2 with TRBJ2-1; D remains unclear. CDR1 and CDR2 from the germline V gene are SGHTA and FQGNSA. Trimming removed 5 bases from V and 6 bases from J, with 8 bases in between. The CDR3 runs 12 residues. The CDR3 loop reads CASSATINEQFF. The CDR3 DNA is TGTGCCAGCAGCGCCACTATCAATGAGCAGTTCTTC. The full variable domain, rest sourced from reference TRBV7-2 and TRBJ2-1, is GAGVSQSPSNKVTEKGKDVELRCDPISGHTALYWYRQSLGQGLEFLIYFQGNSAPDKSGLPSDRFSAERTGGSVSTLTIQRTQQEDSAVYLCASSATINEQFFGPGTRLTVL.

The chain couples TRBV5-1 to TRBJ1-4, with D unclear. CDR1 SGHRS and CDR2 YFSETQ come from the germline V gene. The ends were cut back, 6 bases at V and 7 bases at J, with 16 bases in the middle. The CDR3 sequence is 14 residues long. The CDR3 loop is CASKLREVAEKLFF. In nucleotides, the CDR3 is TGCGCCAGCAAGTTGCGGGAGGTTGCTGAAAAACTGTTTTTT. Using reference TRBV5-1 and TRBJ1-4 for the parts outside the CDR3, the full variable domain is KAGVTQTPRYLIKTRGQQVTLSCSPISGHRSVSWYQQTPGQGLQFLFEYFSETQRNKGNFPGRFSGRQFSNSRSEMNVSTLELGDSALYLCASKLREVAEKLFFGSGTQLSVL.